These 19 T cell receptor beta chains were all obtained from the same sample, sequenced in a study of human T cells and chemical hapten exposure. Sequencing started from total RNA isolated from unfractionated whole blood. TCRdb processed the 5' RACE reads anew with MiXCR; each CDR3 protein has one entry. Of roughly 81,000 distinct CDR3 sequences listed, approximately 15% were seen once; the top ten hold 6.8%. Source of these receptors: a female donor in good health.

The chain joins TRBV4-3 to TRBJ2-4; D gene uncertain. The V and J ends lost 0 bases and 2 bases respectively, with 5 bases between them. CDR1 and CDR2 (germline): LGHNA, YSLEER. The CDR3 covers 14 residues. The CDR3 nucleotides are TGCGCCAGCAGCCAAGACGTGTCCAAAAACATTCAGTACTTC. Translating gives CASSQDVSKNIQYF.

This clonotype was found a few times. The rearrangement joins TRBV4-1 to TRBJ2-5, with 11 bases lining up with TRBD2. The CDR3 runs 17 residues. Trimming at V came to 1 base and at J to 4 bases, leaving 8 bases not matched to a gene. Per germline, CDR1 MGHRA and CDR2 YSYEKL. Here the CDR3 reads CASSQVSGGARGETQYF. The CDR3 nucleotides read TGCGCCAGCAGCCAAGTTAGCGGGGGGGCCCGTGGAGAGACCCAGTACTTC.

The gene calls are TRBV5-1 and TRBJ2-1; 9 bases line up with TRBD2. Germline loops: CDR1 SGHRS, CDR2 YFSETQ. The CDR3 runs to 15 residues. The J segment lost 5 bases and the V segment lost 3 bases, leaving 6 bases of the junction unmatched. The CDR3 protein is CASSSSGGRHNEQFF. In DNA form, the CDR3 reads TGCGCCAGCAGCTCGAGCGGGGGGAGGCACAATGAGCAGTTCTTC.

This clonotype was detected a few times. The chain links TRBV20-1 to TRBJ2-3; TRBD2 matches 12 bases. The germline CDR1 and CDR2 sequences are DFQATT and SNEGSKA (reference sequence). Trimming removed 4 bases from V and 3 bases from J; junction bases left unmatched: 5. This CDR3 has 15 amino acids. This chain's CDR3 is CSATRTSGTTDTQYF. CDR3 coding DNA: TGCAGTGCTACCCGGACTAGCGGGACTACAGATACGCAGTATTTT.

The genes are TRBV15 and TRBJ1-1; D possibly corresponds to TRBD1 (5 bases). There are 14 residues in the CDR3. Trimming shortened V by 1 base and J by 6 bases, and 12 bases separated the two germline ends. CDR1 is LNHNV and CDR2 is YYDKDF in the germline V gene (reference sequence). DNA for the CDR3: TGTGCCACCAGCAGAGGGGGGGGAGGATCTGAAGCTTTCTTT. It codes for CATSRGGGGSEAFF.

J is TRBJ2-3 and V is TRBV7-2, with TRBD2 identical over 8 bases. CDR1 and CDR2 (germline): SGHTA, FQGNSA. V lost 7 bases and J lost 5; bases outside the gene matches: 2. The CDR3 runs 12 residues. The CDR3 bases are TGTGCCAGCATCGGGGGGGGAGATACGCAGTATTTT. Translation gives CASIGGGDTQYF.

The V and J genes are TRBV7-8 and TRBJ2-7, with 13 bases that match TRBD2. Germline trimming cut 5 bases from V and 0 bases from J; bases unmatched to any gene: 4. The CDR3 consists of 16 residues. CDR1 SGHVS and CDR2 FQNEAQ come from the germline V gene. CDR3 residues: CASSPRTSGSSYEQYF. DNA for the CDR3: TGTGCCAGCAGCCCCCGGACTAGCGGGAGCTCCTACGAGCAGTACTTC.

The gene calls are TRBV6-2 or TRBV6-3 and TRBJ2-1; no clear D gene. This CDR3 is 13 amino acids long. Germline loops: CDR1 MNHEY, CDR2 SVGEGT. Trimming took off 2 bases at V and 0 bases at J, with 2 bases between the two ends. CDR3 nucleotides: TGTGCCAGCAGTTACGCCTCCTACAATGAGCAGTTCTTC. Protein sequence: CASSYASYNEQFF.

This clonotype turned up a few times. The chain links TRBV6-1 to TRBJ1-1; 9 positions agree with TRBD1. Germline-derived CDR1 and CDR2 are MNHNS and SASEGT. V lost 3 bases and J lost 0; bases outside the gene matches: 5. This CDR3 spans 16 amino acids. CDR3 nucleotide sequence: TGTGCCAGCAGTGAGCTTGGGACAGGGTTGAACACTGAAGCTTTCTTT. This translates into CASSELGTGLNTEAFF.

This chain connects TRBV28 to TRBJ2-4, with TRBD2 as a possible D gene (6 bases). The length of the CDR3 is 20 residues. Between the trimmed V and J ends, which lost 5 bases and 9 bases, there was a span of 35 bases. The germline CDR1 and CDR2 sequences are MDHEN and SYDVKM. In DNA, the CDR3 is TGTGCCAGCAGTGCCCGCTTTGGCGGGGAGAGAGGGTGGGGATTAGGCATTCAGTACTTC. Protein product: CASSARFGGERGWGLGIQYF. The full variable domain, with the rest looked up from reference TRBV28 and TRBJ2-4, is DVKVTQSSRYLVKRTGEKVFLECVQDMDHENMFWYRQDPGLGLRLIYFSYDVKMKEKGDIPEGYSVSREKKERFSLILESASTNQTSMYLCASSARFGGERGWGLGIQYFGAGTRLSVL.

This clonotype came up a few times. The rearrangement joins TRBV20-1 to TRBJ2-5, with D possibly being TRBD1 (5 bases). CDR3 length: 13 amino acids. CDR1 DFQATT and CDR2 SNEGSKA come from the germline V gene (reference sequence). Trimming removed 5 bases at V and 5 bases at J, with 15 bases between. CDR3 nucleotide sequence: TGCAGTGCTTCTCCAGGGCCTTACGAGACCCAGTACTTC. It codes for CSASPGPYETQYF.

In its sample, this clonotype was seen a few times. This chain uses TRBV6-6 with TRBJ1-1; no clear D. The CDR3 covers 14 residues. Trimming removed 5 bases at V and 3 bases at J, with 13 bases between. Germline CDR1 MNHNY, CDR2 SVGAGI (reference sequence). The CDR3 protein is CASSMGWRDTEAFF. DNA of the CDR3: TGTGCCAGCAGTATGGGCTGGCGCGACACTGAAGCTTTCTTT.

The sample holds a few counts of this clonotype. The CDR3 loop reads CASSAGQGKTQYF. Here the CDR3 DNA reads TGTGCCAGCAGTGCTGGACAGGGGAAGACCCAGTACTTC. The chain carries TRBV2 and TRBJ2-5; 9 bases line up with TRBD1. Germline loops: CDR1 SNHLY, CDR2 FYNNEI. Trimming at V came to 4 bases and at J to 6 bases, leaving 3 bases not matched to a gene. This CDR3 spans 13 amino acids.

This clonotype was observed a handful of times. V and J are TRBV10-3 and TRBJ2-1; 13 nucleotides match TRBD2. The CDR3 is 16 residues long. The V segment lost 4 bases and the J segment 8 bases; nucleotides outside the gene matches: 8. Germline V gene sequence: CDR1 ENHRY, CDR2 SYGVKD. Written as DNA, the CDR3 is TGTGCCATCAGTGCCGGACTAGCGGGAGCCAGGGATGAGCAGTTCTTC. Protein product: CAISAGLAGARDEQFF.

This chain connects TRBV12-3 or TRBV12-4 to TRBJ1-1; D ambiguous. The CDR3 is 14 residues long. The ends were cut back, 7 bases at V and 4 bases at J, with 16 bases in the middle. The CDR3 DNA sequence: TGTGCCAGCACCTTCTCAGGATGGGGCACTGAAGCTTTCTTT. Encoded protein: CASTFSGWGTEAFF.

The V and J genes are TRBV4-1 and TRBJ1-4, with D possibly matching TRBD1 (5 bases). This CDR3 is built from 15 residues. CDR1 and CDR2 (germline): MGHRA, YSYEKL. Trimming left V 0 bases short and J 7 bases short, with 12 bases between. The CDR3 protein is CASSQDGQGGEKLFF. The DNA of the CDR3 is TGCGCCAGCAGCCAAGATGGTCAGGGAGGTGAAAAACTGTTTTTT.

This clonotype came up a few times. The V gene is TRBV18, the J gene TRBJ2-2; D is possibly TRBD1 or TRBD2 (5 bases each). Germline CDR1 and CDR2: KGHSH and LQKENI. The V gene lost 1 base and the J gene lost 0 bases, with 15 bases spanning the gap. The CDR3 spans 18 residues. CDR3 DNA: TGTGCCAGCTCACCACGGATGGTTGGGGACCCGAACACCGGGGAGCTGTTTTTT. It encodes CASSPRMVGDPNTGELFF.

The chain combines TRBV29-1 with TRBJ2-7; D might be TRBD1 or TRBD2, each matching 7 bases. This CDR3 has 14 residues. Germline V gene lookup returns CDR1 SQVTM and CDR2 ANQGSEA. Trimming cost V 7 bases and J 7 bases, with 23 bases left between them. The CDR3 region is CSAGWQGGRDEQYF. The CDR3 DNA follows: TGCAGCGCCGGATGGCAGGGGGGGCGGGATGAGCAGTACTTC.

The chain couples TRBV7-2 to TRBJ1-1; D remains ambiguous. Germline V lookup: CDR1 SGHTA, CDR2 FQGNSA. The CDR3 has 14 residues. Trimming took off 0 bases at V and 0 bases at J, with 5 bases between the two ends. The CDR3 sequence is CASSLAALNTEAFF. CDR3 coding DNA: TGTGCCAGCAGCTTAGCGGCCTTGAACACTGAAGCTTTCTTT.